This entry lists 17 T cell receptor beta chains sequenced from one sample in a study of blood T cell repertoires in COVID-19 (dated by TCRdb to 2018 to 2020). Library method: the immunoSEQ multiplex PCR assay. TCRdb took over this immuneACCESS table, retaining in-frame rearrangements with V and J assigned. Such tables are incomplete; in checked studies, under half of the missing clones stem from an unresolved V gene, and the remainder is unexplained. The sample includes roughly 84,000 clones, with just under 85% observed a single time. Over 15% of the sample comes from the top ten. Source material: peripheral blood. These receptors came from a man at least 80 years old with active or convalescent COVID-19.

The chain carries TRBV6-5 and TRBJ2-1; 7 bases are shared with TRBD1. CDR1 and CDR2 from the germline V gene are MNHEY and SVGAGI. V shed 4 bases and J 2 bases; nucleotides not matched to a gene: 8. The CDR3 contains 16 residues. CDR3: CASSSSAQGAYNEQFF. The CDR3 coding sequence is TGTGCCAGCAGTTCCTCGGCCCAGGGGGCCTACAATGAGCAGTTCTTC.

The CDR3 loop reads CATSRIGQGSTGELFF. The CDR3 DNA is TGTGCCACCAGCCGAATCGGACAGGGAAGCACCGGGGAGCTGTTTTTT. The chain employs TRBV24-1 and TRBJ2-2, with 8 bases fitting TRBD1. Per germline, CDR1 KGHDR and CDR2 SFDVKD. Losses at the gene ends were 7 bases for V and 4 bases for J; bases not matched to a gene: 10. This CDR3 comprises 16 residues.

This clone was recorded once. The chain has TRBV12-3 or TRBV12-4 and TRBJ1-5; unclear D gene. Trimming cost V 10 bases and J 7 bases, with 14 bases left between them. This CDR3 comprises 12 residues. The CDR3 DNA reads TGTGCCAACGGGGAACTTGGGCAGCCCCAGCATTTT. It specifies CANGELGQPQHF.

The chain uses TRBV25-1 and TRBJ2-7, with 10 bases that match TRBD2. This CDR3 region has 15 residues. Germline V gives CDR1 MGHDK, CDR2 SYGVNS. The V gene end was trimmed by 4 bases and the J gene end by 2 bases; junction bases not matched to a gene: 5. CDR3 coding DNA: TGTGCCAGCAGTGCGACTAGCGGGCATACCTACGAGCAGTACGTC. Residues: CASSATSGHTYEQYV.

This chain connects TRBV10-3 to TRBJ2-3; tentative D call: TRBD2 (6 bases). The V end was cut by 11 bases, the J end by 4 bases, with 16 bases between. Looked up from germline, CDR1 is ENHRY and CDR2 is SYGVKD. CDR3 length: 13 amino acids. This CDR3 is CALGQGGADTQYF. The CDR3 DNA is TGTGCCCTCGGACAAGGCGGGGCAGATACGCAGTATTTT.

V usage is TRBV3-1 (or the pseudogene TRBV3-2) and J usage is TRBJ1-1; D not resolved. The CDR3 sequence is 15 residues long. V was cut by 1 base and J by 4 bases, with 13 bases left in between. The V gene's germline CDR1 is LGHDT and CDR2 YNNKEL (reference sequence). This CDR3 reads CASSQGNEGGTEAFF. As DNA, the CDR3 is TGTGCCAGCAGCCAAGGGAACGAGGGAGGCACTGAAGCTTTCTTT.

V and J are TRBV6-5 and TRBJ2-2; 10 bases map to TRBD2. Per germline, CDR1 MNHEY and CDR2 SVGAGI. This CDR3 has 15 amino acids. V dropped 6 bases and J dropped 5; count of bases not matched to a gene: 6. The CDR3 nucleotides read TGTGCCAGCAGGCACACTAGCGGGGTAACCGGGGAGCTGTTTTTT. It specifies CASRHTSGVTGELFF.

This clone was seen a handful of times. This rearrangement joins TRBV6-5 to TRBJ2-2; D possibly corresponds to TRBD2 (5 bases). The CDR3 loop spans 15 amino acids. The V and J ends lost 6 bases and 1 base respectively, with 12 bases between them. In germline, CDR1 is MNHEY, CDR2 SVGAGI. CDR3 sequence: CASRPLGGNTGELFF. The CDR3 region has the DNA TGTGCCAGCAGGCCCTTAGGAGGGAACACCGGGGAGCTGTTTTTT.

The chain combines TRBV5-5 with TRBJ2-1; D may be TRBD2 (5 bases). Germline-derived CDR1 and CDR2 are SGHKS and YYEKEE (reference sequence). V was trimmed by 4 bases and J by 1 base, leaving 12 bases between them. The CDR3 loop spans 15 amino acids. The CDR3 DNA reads TGTGCCAGCAGCCCCGCGGGCGATTCCTACAATGAGCAGTTCTTC. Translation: CASSPAGDSYNEQFF.

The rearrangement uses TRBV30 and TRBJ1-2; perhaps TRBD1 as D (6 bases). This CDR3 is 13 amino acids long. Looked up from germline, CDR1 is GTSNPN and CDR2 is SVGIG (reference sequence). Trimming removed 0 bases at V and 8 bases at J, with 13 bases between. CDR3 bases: TGTGCCTGGAGTGTATATCCAGGGGAAGGCTACACCTTC. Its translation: CAWSVYPGEGYTF.

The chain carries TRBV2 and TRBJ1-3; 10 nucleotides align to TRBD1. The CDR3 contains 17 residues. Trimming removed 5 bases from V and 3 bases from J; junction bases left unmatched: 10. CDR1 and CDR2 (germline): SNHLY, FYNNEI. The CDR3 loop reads CASSRDRGVLSGNTIYF. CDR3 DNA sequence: TGTGCCAGCAGTAGGGACAGGGGAGTCTTGAGTGGAAACACCATATATTTT.

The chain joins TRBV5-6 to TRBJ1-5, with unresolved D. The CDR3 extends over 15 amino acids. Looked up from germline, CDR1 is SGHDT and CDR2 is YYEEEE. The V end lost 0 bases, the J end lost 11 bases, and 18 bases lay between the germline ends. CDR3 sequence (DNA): TGTGCCAGCAGCTTGGGGTACGGGCCCTCGGGAGCCCAGCATTTT. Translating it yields CASSLGYGPSGAQHF.

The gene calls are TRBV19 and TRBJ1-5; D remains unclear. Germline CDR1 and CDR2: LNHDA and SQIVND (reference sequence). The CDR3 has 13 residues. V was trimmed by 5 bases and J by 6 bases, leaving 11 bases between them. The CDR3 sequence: CASSSISGQPQHF. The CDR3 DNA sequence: TGTGCCAGTAGTTCGATAAGCGGTCAGCCCCAGCATTTT.

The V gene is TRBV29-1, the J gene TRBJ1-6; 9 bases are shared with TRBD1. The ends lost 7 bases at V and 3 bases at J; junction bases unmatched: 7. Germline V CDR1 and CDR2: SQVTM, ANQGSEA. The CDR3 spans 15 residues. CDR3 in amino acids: CSARTGEGYNSPLHF. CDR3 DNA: TGCAGCGCCCGGACAGGGGAGGGCTATAATTCACCCCTCCACTTT.

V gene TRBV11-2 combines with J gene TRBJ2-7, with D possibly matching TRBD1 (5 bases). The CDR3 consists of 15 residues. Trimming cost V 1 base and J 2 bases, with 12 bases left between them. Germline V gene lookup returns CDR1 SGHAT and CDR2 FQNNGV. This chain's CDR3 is CASSLVGQGTYEQYV. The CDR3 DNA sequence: TGTGCCAGCAGCTTAGTAGGCCAGGGAACCTACGAGCAGTACGTC.

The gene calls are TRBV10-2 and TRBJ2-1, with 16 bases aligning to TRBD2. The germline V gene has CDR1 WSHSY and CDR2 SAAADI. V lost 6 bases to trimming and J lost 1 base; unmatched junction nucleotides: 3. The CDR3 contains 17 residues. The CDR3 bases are TGCGCCAGCAGGGGGACTAGCGGGGGGGCGTCCTACAATGAGCAGTTCTTC. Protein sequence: CASRGTSGGASYNEQFF.

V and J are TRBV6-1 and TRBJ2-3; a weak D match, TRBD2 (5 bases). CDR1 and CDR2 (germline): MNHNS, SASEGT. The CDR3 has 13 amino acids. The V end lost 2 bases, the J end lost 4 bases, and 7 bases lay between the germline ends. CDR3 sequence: CASSEREPDTQYF. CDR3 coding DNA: TGTGCCAGCAGTGAACGGGAACCAGATACGCAGTATTTT.